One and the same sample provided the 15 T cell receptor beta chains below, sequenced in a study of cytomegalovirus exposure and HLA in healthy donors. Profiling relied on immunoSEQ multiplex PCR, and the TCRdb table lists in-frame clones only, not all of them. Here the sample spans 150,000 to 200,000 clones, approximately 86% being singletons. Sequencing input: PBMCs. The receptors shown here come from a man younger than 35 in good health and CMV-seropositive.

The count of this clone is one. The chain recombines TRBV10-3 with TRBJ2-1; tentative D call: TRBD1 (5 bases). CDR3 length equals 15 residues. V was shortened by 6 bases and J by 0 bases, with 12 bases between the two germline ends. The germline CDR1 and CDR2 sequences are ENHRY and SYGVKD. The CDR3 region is CAIRAQGSSYNEQFF. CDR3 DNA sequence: TGTGCCATCAGGGCCCAGGGTAGCTCCTACAATGAGCAGTTCTTC.

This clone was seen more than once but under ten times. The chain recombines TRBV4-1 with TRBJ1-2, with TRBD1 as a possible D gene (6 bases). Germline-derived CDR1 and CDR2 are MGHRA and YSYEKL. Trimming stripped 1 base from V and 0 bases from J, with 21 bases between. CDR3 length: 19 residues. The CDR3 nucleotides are TGCGCCAGCAGCCAAGGCCTACAGGGATCGGGCCTCGCTAACTATGGCTACACCTTC. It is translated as CASSQGLQGSGLANYGYTF.

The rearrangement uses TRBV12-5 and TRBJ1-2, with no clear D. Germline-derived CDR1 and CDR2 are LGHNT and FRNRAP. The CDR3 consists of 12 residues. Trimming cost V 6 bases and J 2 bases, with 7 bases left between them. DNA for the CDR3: TGTGCTAGTGGGACTCAAAACTATGGCTACACCTTC. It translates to CASGTQNYGYTF. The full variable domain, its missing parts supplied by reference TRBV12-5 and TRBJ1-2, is DARVTQTPRHKVTEMGQEVTMRCQPILGHNTVFWYRQTMMQGLELLAYFRNRAPLDDSGMPKDRFSAEMPDATLATLKIQPSEPRDSAVYFCASGTQNYGYTFGSGTRLTVV.

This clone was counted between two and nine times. The CDR3 nucleotides read TGTGCCAGCAGTGTGGAAGGGGCTTATGAAAAACTGTTTTTT. Its translation: CASSVEGAYEKLFF. This rearrangement joins TRBV2 to TRBJ1-4; D may be TRBD1 (5 bases). Germline V gene lookup returns CDR1 SNHLY and CDR2 FYNNEI. The V gene lost 4 bases and the J gene lost 6 bases, with 12 bases spanning the gap. The CDR3 extends over 14 amino acids.

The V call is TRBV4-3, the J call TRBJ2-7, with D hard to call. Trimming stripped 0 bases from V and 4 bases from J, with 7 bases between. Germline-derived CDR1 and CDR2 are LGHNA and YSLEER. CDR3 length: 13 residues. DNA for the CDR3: TGCGCCAGCAGCCAAGATGTCGGTTACGAGCAGTACTTC. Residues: CASSQDVGYEQYF.

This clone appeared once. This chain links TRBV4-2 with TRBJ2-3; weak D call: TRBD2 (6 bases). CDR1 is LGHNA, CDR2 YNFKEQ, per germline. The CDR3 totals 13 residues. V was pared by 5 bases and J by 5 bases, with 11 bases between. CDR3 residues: CASSSRAGDTQYF. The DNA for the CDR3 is TGTGCCAGCAGCTCTAGAGCGGGAGATACGCAGTATTTT.

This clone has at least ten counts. The CDR3, as DNA: TGCGCCAGCAGCCCTGGACGGGGGGGCGAGCAGTACTTC. Translated: CASSPGRGGEQYF. V gene TRBV4-3 combines with J gene TRBJ2-7; 8 positions match TRBD2. The germline V gene encodes CDR1 LGHNA and CDR2 YSLEER. Germline trimming cut 4 bases from V and 6 bases from J; bases unmatched to any gene: 5. This CDR3 contains 13 residues.

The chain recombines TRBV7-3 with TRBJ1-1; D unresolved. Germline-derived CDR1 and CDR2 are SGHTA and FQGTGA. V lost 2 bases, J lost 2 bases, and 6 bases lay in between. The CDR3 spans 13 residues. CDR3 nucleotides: TGTGCCAGCAGCTTACAGGAAAACACTGAAGCTTTCTTT. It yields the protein CASSLQENTEAFF.

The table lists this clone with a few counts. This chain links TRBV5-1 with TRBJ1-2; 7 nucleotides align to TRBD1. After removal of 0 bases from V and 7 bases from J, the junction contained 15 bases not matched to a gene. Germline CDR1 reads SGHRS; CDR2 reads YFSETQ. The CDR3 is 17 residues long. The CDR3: CASSLAYSGTAKLGYTF. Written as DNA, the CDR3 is TGCGCCAGCAGCTTGGCCTACTCCGGGACAGCAAAACTTGGCTACACCTTC.

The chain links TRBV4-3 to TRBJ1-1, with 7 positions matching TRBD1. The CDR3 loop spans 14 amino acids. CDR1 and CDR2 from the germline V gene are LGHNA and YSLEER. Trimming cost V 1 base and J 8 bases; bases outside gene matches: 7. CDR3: CASSQGGDSREAFF. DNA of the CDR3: TGCGCCAGCAGCCAAGGGGGGGACAGCAGAGAAGCTTTCTTT.

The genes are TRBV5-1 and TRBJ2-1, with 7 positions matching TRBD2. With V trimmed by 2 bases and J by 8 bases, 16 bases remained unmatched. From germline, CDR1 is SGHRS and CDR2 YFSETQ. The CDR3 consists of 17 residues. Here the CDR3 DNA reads TGCGCCAGCAGCTTAGGGAGGTCTAGACTCGCGGGGGATGAGCAGTTCTTC. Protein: CASSLGRSRLAGDEQFF. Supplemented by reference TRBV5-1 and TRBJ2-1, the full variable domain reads KAGVTQTPRYLIKTRGQQVTLSCSPISGHRSVSWYQQTPGQGLQFLFEYFSETQRNKGNFPGRFSGRQFSNSRSEMNVSTLELGDSALYLCASSLGRSRLAGDEQFFGPGTRLTVL.

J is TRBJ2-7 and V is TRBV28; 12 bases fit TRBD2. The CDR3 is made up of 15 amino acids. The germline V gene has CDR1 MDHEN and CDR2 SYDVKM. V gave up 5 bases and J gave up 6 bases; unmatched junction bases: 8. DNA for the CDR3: TGTGCCAGCAGTACCTACGCGGGACTAGCGGGCGAGCAGTACTTC. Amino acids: CASSTYAGLAGEQYF.

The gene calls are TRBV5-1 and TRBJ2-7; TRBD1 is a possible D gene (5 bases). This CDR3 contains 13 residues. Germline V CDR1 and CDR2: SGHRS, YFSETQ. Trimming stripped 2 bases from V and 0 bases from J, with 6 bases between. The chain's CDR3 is CASSFTGSYEQYF. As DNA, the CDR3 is TGCGCCAGCAGCTTTACAGGCTCCTACGAGCAGTACTTC.

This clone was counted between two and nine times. The DNA for the CDR3 is TGTGCCAGCACCGCCCTCCAGGGTTCTCCCTACGAGCAGTACTTC. It codes for CASTALQGSPYEQYF. The chain links TRBV6-5 to TRBJ2-7; a weak D match, TRBD1 (5 bases). This CDR3 region has 15 residues. The V and J ends lost 7 bases and 2 bases respectively, with 18 bases between them. Germline V gene lookup returns CDR1 MNHEY and CDR2 SVGAGI.

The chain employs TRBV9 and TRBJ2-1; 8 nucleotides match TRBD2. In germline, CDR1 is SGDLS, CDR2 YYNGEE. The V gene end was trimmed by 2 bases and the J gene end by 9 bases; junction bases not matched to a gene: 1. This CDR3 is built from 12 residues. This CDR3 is CASSVSGAEQFF. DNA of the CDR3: TGTGCCAGCAGCGTTAGCGGGGCTGAGCAGTTCTTC.